The sequence of this TCR beta chain was determined in a study of shared clonotypes between healthy human individuals. CDR3 length: 14 residues. After removal of 0 bases from V and 10 bases from J, the junction contained 5 bases not matched to a gene. Germline V gene data show CDR1 as MNHEY and CDR2 as SVGAGI. As defined, naive CD8 cells were CD45RO-negative and positively selected for CCR7, with terminally differentiated effector memory CD45RA+ cells excluded. TCRdb keeps only in-frame clones here, not all; method: immunoSEQ multiplex PCR. The sample lists 750,000 to 1,000,000 clones; more than 85% were seen once.

The clonotype was recovered from a man aged 25 to 40 in good health. Sequences were obtained from naive CD8+ T cells sorted from blood. V usage is TRBV6-5 and J usage is TRBJ2-1; 8 positions agree with TRBD2. The CDR3 region is CASSYSTSAIEQFF. In nucleotides, the CDR3 is TGTGCCAGCAGTTACTCGACTAGCGCGATAGAGCAGTTCTTC.